A single sample gave rise to the 22 T cell receptor beta chains below, sequenced in a study of graft-versus-host responses after intestinal transplantation. These receptors' targets are unknown. Measured with immunoSEQ multiplex PCR; TCRdb has only the in-frame clones, and not every one. The profile shows some 110,000 clones, 85% to 95% of them singletons. The source was unstimulated CD8+ T cells sorted from spleen or lymph node cells, collected before transplant. The receptors were gathered from a human donor who was the organ donor for an intestinal transplant.

This chain connects TRBV9 to TRBJ2-1; 13 bases map to TRBD2. Germline V CDR1 and CDR2: SGDLS, YYNGEE. Losses at the gene ends were 2 bases for V and 0 bases for J; bases not matched to a gene: 8. This CDR3 spans 19 amino acids. The CDR3 region is CASSVRTSGSESSYNEQFF. The CDR3 DNA reads as TGTGCCAGCAGCGTCCGGACTAGCGGGAGTGAAAGCTCCTACAATGAGCAGTTCTTC.

The chain combines TRBV27 with TRBJ2-6; D unclear. The CDR3 extends over 14 amino acids. Germline V gene data show CDR1 as MNHEY and CDR2 as SMNVEV (reference sequence). V lost 6 bases to trimming and J lost 0 bases, with 6 bases between them. Here the CDR3 DNA reads TGTGCCAGCAGCACGGACTCTGGGGCCAACGTCCTGACTTTC. Translation gives CASSTDSGANVLTF. The full variable domain, completed using reference TRBV27 and TRBJ2-6, is EAQVTQNPRYLITVTGKKLTVTCSQNMNHEYMSWYRQDPGLGLRQIYYSMNVEVTDKGDVPEGYKVSRKEKRNFPLILESPSPNQTSLYFCASSTDSGANVLTFGAGSRLTVL.

The CDR3 sequence is CASSDPAGAANTGELFF. DNA of the CDR3: TGTGCCAGCAGCGACCCAGCGGGGGCCGCGAACACCGGGGAGCTGTTTTTT. V and J are TRBV9 and TRBJ2-2, with 8 bases matching TRBD2. This CDR3 spans 17 amino acids. Germline CDR1 reads SGDLS; CDR2 reads YYNGEE. The V and J ends lost 3 bases and 0 bases, in that order; junction bases with no gene match: 7.

V usage is TRBV28 and J usage is TRBJ2-5; D is unresolved. With 3 bases removed from V and 5 bases from J, the gap between germline ends came to 4 bases. The CDR3 has 11 residues. Germline V gene data show CDR1 as MDHEN and CDR2 as SYDVKM. In DNA form, the CDR3 reads TGTGCCAGCAGTTTGTTGGAGACCCAGTACTTC. This gives the protein CASSLLETQYF. Drawing the rest from reference TRBV28 and TRBJ2-5, the complete variable domain is DVKVTQSSRYLVKRTGEKVFLECVQDMDHENMFWYRQDPGLGLRLIYFSYDVKMKEKGDIPEGYSVSREKKERFSLILESASTNQTSMYLCASSLLETQYFGPGTRLLVL.

The rearrangement uses TRBV2 and TRBJ2-4; D is uncertain. The CDR3 sequence is 13 residues long. V gave up 2 bases and J gave up 4 bases, with 6 bases separating them. Germline V gives CDR1 SNHLY, CDR2 FYNNEI. The CDR3 region is CASSERTKNIQYF. As DNA, the CDR3 is TGTGCCAGCAGTGAACGGACGAAAAACATTCAGTACTTC. Filled out from reference TRBV2 and TRBJ2-4, the complete variable domain reads EPEVTQTPSHQVTQMGQEVILRCVPISNHLYFYWYRQILGQKVEFLVSFYNNEISEKSEIFDDQFSVERPDGSNFTLKIRSTKLEDSAMYFCASSERTKNIQYFGAGTRLSVL.

CDR3 nucleotide sequence: TGTGCCAGCAGCGTAGATGGGTTAAGTCGAGAGACCCAGTACTTC. It specifies CASSVDGLSRETQYF. The V and J genes are TRBV9 and TRBJ2-5; the D is unclear. The V gene lost 0 bases and the J gene lost 4 bases, with 13 bases spanning the gap. Germline V gives CDR1 SGDLS, CDR2 YYNGEE. This CDR3 spans 15 amino acids.

J is TRBJ1-5 and V is TRBV19; TRBD1 matches 7 bases. Germline CDR1 is LNHDA and CDR2 is SQIVND (reference sequence). V lost 5 bases, J lost 5 bases, and 24 bases stayed unmatched. This CDR3 region has 20 residues. CDR3 in amino acids: CASSAHLQPLNPQGDQPQHF. CDR3 coding DNA: TGTGCCAGTAGTGCTCATTTACAGCCCCTGAACCCTCAGGGGGATCAGCCCCAGCATTTT.

The chain joins TRBV29-1 to TRBJ1-2, with D possibly being TRBD1 (5 bases). V lost 6 bases and J 4 bases, leaving 12 bases between the germline ends. The germline CDR1 and CDR2 sequences are SQVTM and ANQGSEA. CDR3 length: 12 residues. This chain's CDR3 is CSVEDKFYGYTF. CDR3 DNA sequence: TGCAGCGTGGAGGACAAGTTCTATGGCTACACCTTC.

The chain recombines TRBV4-1 with TRBJ2-5; no reliable D call. V gave up 0 bases and J gave up 1 base, with 0 bases separating them. The CDR3 loop spans 12 amino acids. Germline V gene sequence: CDR1 MGHRA, CDR2 YSYEKL. This CDR3 is CASSQDQETQYF. CDR3 sequence (DNA): TGCGCCAGCAGCCAAGACCAAGAGACCCAGTACTTC.

The gene calls are TRBV6-1 and TRBJ2-6; 7 nucleotides match TRBD1. Trimming removed 3 bases from V and 0 bases from J; junction bases left unmatched: 2. CDR1 and CDR2 (germline): MNHNS, SASEGT. This CDR3 region has 16 residues. The CDR3 DNA reads as TGTGCCAGCAGTGACGACAGGGCCTCTGGGGCCAACGTCCTGACTTTC. Its translation is CASSDDRASGANVLTF.

The rearrangement uses TRBV6-5 and TRBJ2-2, with 10 bases identical to TRBD1. Looked up from germline, CDR1 is MNHEY and CDR2 is SVGAGI. J was trimmed by 4 bases and V by 6 bases; bases with no gene match: 5. There are 15 residues in the CDR3. CDR3 DNA sequence: TGTGCCAGCAGCCGAGGACAGGGGGTCACCGGGGAGCTGTTTTTT. Protein sequence: CASSRGQGVTGELFF.

This clone has just one count. The V call is TRBV11-2, the J call TRBJ2-1; D is ambiguous. The V gene's germline CDR1 is SGHAT and CDR2 FQNNGV. This CDR3 contains 11 residues. The V end lost 6 bases, the J end lost 10 bases, and 10 bases lay between the germline ends. The CDR3 loop is CASSDVVEQFF. CDR3 bases: TGTGCCAGCAGTGACGTCGTCGAGCAGTTCTTC.

The chain links TRBV2 to TRBJ2-7; a possible D gene is TRBD2 (6 bases). From germline, CDR1 is SNHLY and CDR2 FYNNEI. The ends were cut back, 6 bases at V and 3 bases at J, with 33 bases in the middle. The CDR3 has 20 residues. This CDR3 reads CASSLNSGGSLPRDFYEQYF. CDR3 DNA: TGTGCCAGCAGCCTAAACTCCGGGGGTAGCCTCCCTCGGGATTTCTACGAGCAGTACTTC.

DNA of the CDR3: TGTGCCAGCAGTTTTGGCGAGGCCGTACTGAACACCGGGGAGCTGTTTTTT. Translation gives CASSFGEAVLNTGELFF. This sequence joins TRBV27 and TRBJ2-2; D gene ambiguous. The CDR3 length is 17 residues. Germline V gene data show CDR1 as MNHEY and CDR2 as SMNVEV (reference sequence). Trimming removed 3 bases from V and 1 base from J, with 15 bases in between.

This rearrangement joins TRBV6-6 to TRBJ1-2; D is undetermined. Germline V CDR1 and CDR2: MNHNY, SVGAGI (reference sequence). This CDR3 region has 14 residues. The V and J ends lost 0 bases and 4 bases respectively, with 9 bases between them. CDR3 DNA: TGTGCCAGCAGTTACTCGACCGCCTCCTATGGCTACACCTTC. Translating gives CASSYSTASYGYTF.

The gene calls are TRBV4-2 and TRBJ1-1, with TRBD1 matching 7 bases. V gave up 1 base and J gave up 8 bases; unmatched junction bases: 4. The length of the CDR3 is 13 residues. The germline V gene encodes CDR1 LGHNA and CDR2 YNFKEQ. In DNA, the CDR3 is TGTGCCAGCAGCCAAGGGGGGGACAGAGAAGCTTTCTTT. As protein: CASSQGGDREAFF.

The rearrangement uses TRBV28 and TRBJ1-2; D remains ambiguous. Looked up from germline, CDR1 is MDHEN and CDR2 is SYDVKM. This CDR3 spans 14 amino acids. Trimming removed 7 bases at V and 6 bases at J, with 18 bases between. Here the CDR3 DNA reads TGTGCCAGCACCAACACTGGTGGGAGCGATGGCTACACCTTC. It codes for CASTNTGGSDGYTF.

The chain has TRBV4-1 and TRBJ2-5; D ambiguous. The germline V gene encodes CDR1 MGHRA and CDR2 YSYEKL. Trimming took 1 base from V and 1 from J, leaving 7 bases between them. The CDR3 is 14 amino acids. DNA for the CDR3: TGCGCCAGCAGCCAAGTGGGCGGCCAAGAGACCCAGTACTTC. Translation gives CASSQVGGQETQYF.

The chain joins TRBV4-1 to TRBJ2-1; D is unclear. V lost 0 bases and J lost 0, with 6 bases in between. The CDR3 is 15 amino acids. In germline, CDR1 is MGHRA, CDR2 YSYEKL. The CDR3 nucleotides are TGCGCCAGCAGCCAAGACAGGTCCTCCTACAATGAGCAGTTCTTC. It specifies CASSQDRSSYNEQFF.

The chain has TRBV6-5 and TRBJ2-1; TRBD1 aligns across 7 bases. The CDR3 sequence is 15 residues long. Germline V lookup: CDR1 MNHEY, CDR2 SVGAGI. Trimming took 2 bases from V and 0 from J; bases not matched to a gene: 1. CDR3 region: CASSYDRASYNEQFF. The CDR3 DNA sequence: TGTGCCAGCAGTTACGACAGGGCCTCCTACAATGAGCAGTTCTTC.

The gene calls are TRBV4-2 and TRBJ2-7; D ambiguous. This CDR3 comprises 15 residues. Trimming took off 0 bases at V and 2 bases at J, with 11 bases between the two ends. CDR1 is LGHNA, CDR2 YNFKEQ, per germline. The CDR3, as DNA: TGTGCCAGCAGCCAAGAACCGGACGGACCCTACGAGCAGTACTTC. This gives the protein CASSQEPDGPYEQYF.

This clone was recorded only once. This sequence joins TRBV27 and TRBJ2-7; D perhaps matches TRBD2 (6 bases). In germline, CDR1 is MNHEY, CDR2 SMNVEV (reference sequence). With 0 bases removed from V and 2 bases from J, the gap between germline ends came to 8 bases. This CDR3 is built from 14 residues. The CDR3 nucleotides are TGTGCCAGCAGTTTATCGGGGGGTCCCTACGAGCAGTACTTC. It encodes CASSLSGGPYEQYF.